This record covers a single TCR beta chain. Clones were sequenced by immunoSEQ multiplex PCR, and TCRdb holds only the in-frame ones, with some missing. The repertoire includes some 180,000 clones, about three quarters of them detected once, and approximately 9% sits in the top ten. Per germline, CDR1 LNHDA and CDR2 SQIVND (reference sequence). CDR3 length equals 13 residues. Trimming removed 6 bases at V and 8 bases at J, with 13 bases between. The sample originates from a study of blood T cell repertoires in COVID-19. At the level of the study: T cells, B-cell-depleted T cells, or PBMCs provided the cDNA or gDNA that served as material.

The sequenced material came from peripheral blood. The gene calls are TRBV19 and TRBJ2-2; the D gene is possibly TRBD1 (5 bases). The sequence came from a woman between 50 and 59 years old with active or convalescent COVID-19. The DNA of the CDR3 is TGTGCCAGTAGACAGACAGCCCCGGGGGAGCTGTTTTTT. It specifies CASRQTAPGELFF.